A single sample is the source of the 6 T cell receptor beta chains below, sequenced in a study of T cell changes during pregnancy in multiple sclerosis. Clones were read by immunoSEQ multiplex PCR, and TCRdb kept only the in-frame ones, dropping some. The sample includes tens of thousands of clones, approximately 91% of them seen just once. The source material was peripheral blood, sampled after pregnancy. All receptors derive from a female donor in good health, enrolled as a control in a pregnancy study.

The CDR3 nucleotides read TGTGCCTGGGTACAGGCCGGGGGAGGAAAACTGTTTTTT. Protein product: CAWVQAGGGKLFF. This chain links TRBV30 with TRBJ1-4; D might be TRBD1 (5 bases). This CDR3 region has 13 residues. Trimming removed 5 bases from V and 10 bases from J, with 17 bases in between. Germline loops: CDR1 GTSNPN, CDR2 SVGIG (reference sequence).

The V gene is TRBV5-4, the J gene TRBJ2-7, with D perhaps matching TRBD1 (6 bases). Germline V gene sequence: CDR1 SGHNT, CDR2 YYREEE (reference sequence). The CDR3 extends over 13 amino acids. Trimming cost V 3 bases and J 6 bases, with 13 bases left between them. The CDR3 region has the DNA TGTGCCAGCAGCTCCAGGGGCCCCGCCGAGCAGTACTTC. It codes for CASSSRGPAEQYF.

V usage is TRBV7-2 and J usage is TRBJ2-7, with 11 bases fitting TRBD2. The CDR3 covers 14 residues. Germline V gene sequence: CDR1 SGHTA, CDR2 FQGNSA. Unmatched junction bases numbered 6, after V lost 4 bases and J lost 7 bases. CDR3 sequence (DNA): TGTGCCAGCAGCTCCACTAGCGGGAGTAGGGAGCAGTACTTC. It is translated as CASSSTSGSREQYF.

This chain links TRBV2 with TRBJ2-5, with 7 bases that match TRBD2. Losses at the gene ends were 8 bases for V and 3 bases for J; bases not matched to a gene: 6. The CDR3 length is 13 residues. The germline gives CDR1 SNHLY, CDR2 FYNNEI. The CDR3 region has the DNA TGTGCCAGCGAGCGGGATCAGGAAGAGACCCAGTACTTC. It encodes CASERDQEETQYF.

The V and J genes are TRBV5-1 and TRBJ2-4; D possibly corresponds to TRBD1 (5 bases). The germline V and J ends were trimmed by 6 bases and 0 bases, with 16 bases remaining between them. The germline V gene encodes CDR1 SGHRS and CDR2 YFSETQ. CDR3 size: 16 residues. CDR3 DNA: TGCGCCAGCACTTCCAGGGAAGGGCTAGCCAAAAACATTCAGTACTTC. Protein sequence: CASTSREGLAKNIQYF.

This clone came up once. The chain joins TRBV29-1 to TRBJ1-2; no reliable D call. V was trimmed by 6 bases and J by 4 bases, leaving 12 bases between them. This CDR3 is built from 12 residues. Per the germline V gene, CDR1 is SQVTM and CDR2 is ANQGSEA. The CDR3 DNA follows: TGCAGCGTCGGCGGTAGCGTCTATGGCTACACCTTC. It is translated as CSVGGSVYGYTF.